The next 8 T cell receptor beta chains were all read from a single sample in a study of T-cell memory formation after mild COVID-19. TCRdb redid the calling of the 5' RACE reads with MiXCR, one entry per CDR3 protein. The table records tens of thousands of distinct CDR3 sequences, around 10% of them present only once. Material: PBMCs or a T cell subset sorted from them (not recorded which). The receptors derive from a man between 18 and 29 years old who had mild COVID-19 (a few samples of this study predate the infection). Cell type and time point are not known.

In its sample, this clonotype ranks as medium-sized. The CDR3 loop is CASSPQQGGPYEQYF. Here the CDR3 DNA reads TGCGCCAGCAGCCCGCAACAAGGGGGTCCCTACGAGCAGTACTTC. This chain joins TRBV5-1 and TRBJ2-7, with D perhaps matching TRBD1 (6 bases). The CDR3 spans 15 residues. V was cut by 4 bases and J by 2 bases, with 16 bases left in between. CDR1 is SGHRS and CDR2 is YFSETQ in the germline V gene.

In its sample, this clonotype was seen many times. The V call is TRBV9, the J call TRBJ1-1; D is perhaps TRBD1 (5 bases). This CDR3 comprises 13 residues. CDR1 SGDLS and CDR2 YYNGEE come from the germline V gene. V shed 0 bases and J shed 6 bases, with 9 bases lying between them. Here the CDR3 reads CASSVASGPEAFF. The CDR3 coding sequence is TGTGCCAGCAGCGTAGCATCAGGGCCTGAAGCTTTCTTT.

This clonotype was detected only a few times. V gene TRBV18 combines with J gene TRBJ2-1; the D is unclear. Germline CDR1 reads KGHSH; CDR2 reads LQKENI. Trimming stripped 1 base from V and 10 bases from J, with 14 bases between. This CDR3 contains 14 residues. CDR3 sequence reads: CASSPQETGAEQFF. The CDR3 bases are TGTGCCAGCTCACCACAGGAGACTGGCGCCGAGCAGTTCTTC.

In its sample, this clonotype was seen a few times. The chain joins TRBV7-2 to TRBJ2-3; 13 bases agree with TRBD2. Germline V gene sequence: CDR1 SGHTA, CDR2 FQGNSA. With V trimmed by 1 base and J by 2 bases, 6 bases remained unmatched. The CDR3 runs 18 residues. CDR3 in amino acids: CASSLDSGLAGDTDTQYF. CDR3 nucleotides: TGTGCCAGCAGCTTAGACTCCGGACTAGCGGGGGACACAGATACGCAGTATTTT.

This clonotype has ten or more counts. The V gene is TRBV29-1, the J gene TRBJ1-1; no clear D gene. The CDR3 contains 10 residues. Trimming removed 7 bases from V and 6 bases from J, with 9 bases in between. CDR1 is SQVTM and CDR2 is ANQGSEA in the germline V gene. CDR3 in DNA: TGCAGCGCGGCGTCGGCTGAAGCTTTCTTT. This translates into CSAASAEAFF.

This clonotype was seen ten or more times. The rearrangement uses TRBV20-1 and TRBJ1-5; TRBD1 agrees at 7 bases. Per the germline V gene, CDR1 is DFQATT and CDR2 is SNEGSKA (reference sequence). The CDR3 is 12 amino acids. V lost 5 bases, J lost 6 bases, and 4 bases stayed unmatched. The DNA for the CDR3 is TGCAGTGCTGGAGGGGGCTCTCAGCCCCAGCATTTT. Protein sequence: CSAGGGSQPQHF.

V is TRBV6-6 and J is TRBJ2-7; TRBD1 is a possible D gene (5 bases). CDR1 is MNHNY, CDR2 SVGAGI, per germline (reference sequence). Between the trimmed V and J ends, which lost 7 bases and 0 bases, there was a span of 13 bases. This CDR3 has 14 residues. The CDR3 sequence is CASTETDGSYEQYF. DNA of the CDR3: TGTGCCAGCACGGAGACAGACGGCTCCTACGAGCAGTACTTC.

This clonotype was counted between two and nine times. This chain connects TRBV18 to TRBJ2-7; possibly TRBD1 or TRBD2 for D (5 bases each). The V end was cut by 5 bases, the J end by 3 bases, with 8 bases between. The CDR3 contains 12 residues. Germline V lookup: CDR1 KGHSH, CDR2 LQKENI. This chain's CDR3 is CASSRGRYEQYF. Written as DNA, the CDR3 is TGTGCCAGCTCAAGGGGACGCTACGAGCAGTACTTC.